This paragraph reports one TCR beta chain. The V gene's germline CDR1 is MDHEN and CDR2 SYDVKM. The CDR3 consists of 15 residues. Deletions cut 10 bases from V and 6 bases from J, with 21 bases between. In the PCR, 60 Vbeta and 13 Jbeta primers were used. Sequenced by immunoSEQ multiplex PCR; TCRdb stores in-frame clones only, minus some. Of under 150,000 clones listed, roughly 67% are singletons. The data stem from a study of cytomegalovirus exposure and HLA in healthy donors. The chain carries TRBV28 and TRBJ2-2; possibly TRBD2 for D (6 bases). This sequence was found in a man between 18 and 29 years old in good health and CMV-seropositive. The sequencing sample was made of PBMCs. This CDR3 is CATTTTTSFSGELFF. CDR3 nucleotide sequence: TGTGCCACCACAACCACGACTAGTTTCTCCGGGGAGCTGTTTTTT.